The 24 T cell receptor beta chains reported below all come from one sample, sequenced in a study of early T cells in non-severe SARS-CoV-2 infection (dated by TCRdb to the early 2020s). The library was produced with 5' RACE. Instrument used: NextSeq 500. TCRdb's own reprocessing of the public reads used fastp at Q25 and MiXCR and kept productive beta chains. Every CDR3 protein is listed once, alongside the most common genes and DNA of its rows. The sample table lists 75,000 to 80,000 distinct CDR3 sequences, 11% of them with a count of one. Approximately 12% of the sample belongs to the ten largest clones. The sample was whole blood, taken at baseline. The receptor set was obtained from an adult who was a healthcare worker with PCR-confirmed SARS-CoV-2 infection or an uninfected control (not recorded which).

The rearrangement joins TRBV6-5 to TRBJ1-5; D may be TRBD1 (6 bases). CDR1 and CDR2 (germline): MNHEY, SVGAGI. CDR3 length equals 14 residues. V lost 6 bases and J 1 base, leaving 10 bases between the germline ends. The CDR3 protein is CASSRDKSNQPQHF. The CDR3 DNA reads as TGTGCCAGCAGCCGGGACAAGAGCAATCAGCCCCAGCATTTT.

This clonotype showed up many times. J is TRBJ2-1 and V is TRBV6-1; 9 positions match TRBD2. Germline CDR1 MNHNS, CDR2 SASEGT. CDR3 length: 14 amino acids. The V segment lost 7 bases and the J segment 5 bases; nucleotides outside the gene matches: 6. The DNA for the CDR3 is TGTGCCAGCATCAGGCTAGCGGGACACAATGAGCAGTTCTTC. Residues: CASIRLAGHNEQFF.

The chain combines TRBV7-9 with TRBJ2-3; TRBD1 aligns across 9 bases. The germline V gene encodes CDR1 SEHNR and CDR2 FQNEAQ (reference sequence). The V and J ends lost 2 bases and 5 bases, in that order; junction bases with no gene match: 5. This CDR3 is 15 amino acids long. CDR3 sequence (DNA): TGTGCCAGCAGCTTAAGGACAGGGGTTCAAGATACGCAGTATTTT. Its translation is CASSLRTGVQDTQYF.

The sample holds many counts of this clonotype. DNA of the CDR3: TGTGCCAGCAGCCAAGTGGCCCAGGGTCACGAGCAGTACTTC. Encoded protein: CASSQVAQGHEQYF. V usage is TRBV4-2 and J usage is TRBJ2-7; maybe TRBD1 (5 bases). Trimming removed 1 base from V and 5 bases from J, with 12 bases in between. Germline V gives CDR1 LGHNA, CDR2 YNFKEQ. The CDR3 spans 14 residues.

The chain links TRBV7-9 to TRBJ1-1; the D is unclear. Germline-derived CDR1 and CDR2 are SEHNR and FQNEAQ (reference sequence). The ends were cut back, 1 base at V and 7 bases at J, with 10 bases in the middle. CDR3 length: 13 residues. This CDR3 is CASSLVQVGEAFF. For the CDR3, the DNA is TGTGCCAGCAGCTTAGTCCAAGTTGGTGAAGCTTTCTTT.

This clonotype showed up just a few times. This chain joins TRBV7-8 and TRBJ1-6; D ambiguous. Germline assignment: CDR1 SGHVS and CDR2 FQNEAQ. The CDR3 consists of 16 residues. Trimming removed 5 bases at V and 0 bases at J, with 11 bases between. CDR3 sequence reads: CASSVSRSSYNSPLHF. The CDR3 DNA follows: TGTGCCAGCAGCGTATCCCGTAGCTCCTATAATTCACCCCTCCACTTT. The full variable domain, its missing parts supplied by reference TRBV7-8 and TRBJ1-6, is GAGVSQSPRYKVAKRGQDVALRCDPISGHVSLFWYQQALGQGPEFLTYFQNEAQLDKSGLPSDRFFAERPEGSVSTLKIQRTQQEDSAVYLCASSVSRSSYNSPLHFGNGTRLTVT.

CDR3 residues: CASSPLGEGYGYTF. The CDR3 DNA reads TGTGCCAGCAGCCCTTTGGGGGAGGGATATGGCTACACCTTC. The chain is built from TRBV3-1 and TRBJ1-2; the D gene is possibly TRBD1 (5 bases). V was trimmed by 4 bases and J by 5 bases, leaving 14 bases between them. This CDR3 has 14 amino acids. The germline V gene has CDR1 LGHDT and CDR2 YNNKEL (reference sequence).

This rearrangement joins TRBV6-6 to TRBJ1-2, with 9 bases lining up with TRBD1. V shed 2 bases and J 6 bases; nucleotides not matched to a gene: 4. Per germline, CDR1 MNHNY and CDR2 SVGAGI (reference sequence). This CDR3 is 14 amino acids long. The CDR3 is CASSYRTGADGYTF. The CDR3, as DNA: TGTGCCAGCAGTTACAGGACAGGGGCAGATGGCTACACCTTC.

The chain has TRBV5-6 and TRBJ2-3, with TRBD2 matching 8 bases. Looked up from germline, CDR1 is SGHDT and CDR2 is YYEEEE. The CDR3 totals 15 residues. The junction had 14 bases not matched to a gene; V was cut back by 5 bases and J by 9 bases. The CDR3 protein is CASSLGLEEVLTQYF. CDR3 sequence (DNA): TGTGCCAGCAGTCTGGGACTAGAAGAAGTTCTCACGCAGTATTTT.

V gene TRBV20-1 combines with J gene TRBJ2-7; 9 bases agree with TRBD1. Germline loops: CDR1 DFQATT, CDR2 SNEGSKA (reference sequence). V was clipped by 3 bases and J by 1 base; unmatched bases: 7. The CDR3 is 15 amino acids. As DNA, the CDR3 is TGCAGTGCTAGGACCTACGGGACAGGGTCCTACGAGCAGTACTTC. Translating gives CSARTYGTGSYEQYF.

The chain uses TRBV5-1 and TRBJ1-5; D gene unclear. CDR3 length equals 14 residues. V was clipped by 0 bases and J by 7 bases, with 11 bases between them. Germline loops: CDR1 SGHRS, CDR2 YFSETQ. CDR3 protein: CASSLGGYEQPQHF. The CDR3 DNA follows: TGCGCCAGCAGCTTGGGCGGGTATGAGCAGCCCCAGCATTTT.

The CDR3 nucleotides are TGTGCCAGCAGCTATCATAGGGGGATGGAGACCCAGTACTTC. Amino acid sequence: CASSYHRGMETQYF. The chain couples TRBV7-2 to TRBJ2-5; TRBD1 might be the D (6 bases). The V end lost 4 bases, the J end lost 5 bases, and 14 bases lay between the germline ends. The CDR3 has 14 amino acids. Germline V lookup: CDR1 SGHTA, CDR2 FQGNSA.

The chain employs TRBV29-1 and TRBJ2-3, with D uncertain. The germline V and J ends were trimmed by 7 bases and 6 bases, with 11 bases remaining between them. The CDR3 length is 11 residues. The germline V gene encodes CDR1 SQVTM and CDR2 ANQGSEA. CDR3 sequence reads: CSAFLVDTQYF. DNA for the CDR3: TGCAGCGCCTTTCTGGTGGATACGCAGTATTTT.

The chain links TRBV4-2 to TRBJ2-2; 9 bases are shared with TRBD1. The ends lost 1 base at V and 0 bases at J; junction bases unmatched: 0. The CDR3 covers 16 residues. CDR1 and CDR2 from the germline V gene are LGHNA and YNFKEQ. CDR3 DNA sequence: TGTGCCAGCAGCCAAGGACAGGGGGCGAACACCGGGGAGCTGTTTTTT. This translates into CASSQGQGANTGELFF.

The chain carries TRBV2 and TRBJ2-7, with 8 bases identical to TRBD2. The germline CDR1 and CDR2 sequences are SNHLY and FYNNEI. Trimming at V came to 11 bases and at J to 0 bases, leaving 6 bases not matched to a gene. The CDR3 totals 13 residues. The CDR3 DNA reads TGTGCCTCCTCGCGGGGGGCCTCCTACGAGCAGTACTTC. Translation: CASSRGASYEQYF.

This clonotype was seen repeatedly, ten times or more. The V gene is TRBV4-3, the J gene TRBJ2-5; the D gene is possibly TRBD1 (6 bases). Per the germline V gene, CDR1 is LGHNA and CDR2 is YSLEER. The V end was cut by 0 bases, the J end by 2 bases, with 16 bases between. The CDR3 totals 17 residues. The CDR3 DNA is TGCGCCAGCAGCCAAGATCAGGGGACATACGCTCAAGAGACCCAGTACTTC. Protein product: CASSQDQGTYAQETQYF.

CDR3 DNA: TGTGCCAGTAGTATTACAGGGAGCTCCTATAATTCACCCCTCCACTTT. Amino acids: CASSITGSSYNSPLHF. V gene TRBV19 combines with J gene TRBJ1-6; D perhaps matches TRBD1 (6 bases). This CDR3 region has 16 residues. V gave up 3 bases and J gave up 0 bases, with 9 bases separating them. Germline loops: CDR1 LNHDA, CDR2 SQIVND (reference sequence).

V usage is TRBV10-3 and J usage is TRBJ2-7; D remains ambiguous. The V end was cut by 2 bases, the J end by 2 bases, with 1 base between. There are 11 residues in the CDR3. Germline-derived CDR1 and CDR2 are ENHRY and SYGVKD. The CDR3 bases are TGTGCCATCAGTGAGGCCTACGAGCAGTACTTC. The encoded protein is CAISEAYEQYF.

The V and J genes are TRBV7-8 and TRBJ2-7; D unresolved. The CDR3 is made up of 15 amino acids. The V gene's germline CDR1 is SGHVS and CDR2 FQNEAQ. Trimming pared 4 bases from V and 3 bases from J, leaving 16 bases between. CDR3 amino acids: CASSSQAHPGYEQYF. The CDR3, as DNA: TGTGCCAGCAGCTCCCAGGCTCACCCAGGCTACGAGCAGTACTTC.

This clonotype was counted a few times. The chain recombines TRBV7-8 with TRBJ2-3; D possibly corresponds to TRBD1 (6 bases). The CDR3 sequence is 14 residues long. Between the trimmed V and J ends, which lost 3 bases and 5 bases, there was a span of 12 bases. Germline V lookup: CDR1 SGHVS, CDR2 FQNEAQ. The CDR3 region has the DNA TGTGCCAGCAGCTTCCGGGACAAGGGAGATACGCAGTATTTT. This gives the protein CASSFRDKGDTQYF.

At least ten counts were recorded for this clonotype. This chain's CDR3 is CASSARSQPVDTQYF. CDR3 DNA sequence: TGTGCCAGCAGCGCCCGGTCCCAGCCAGTGGATACGCAGTATTTT. The chain recombines TRBV11-3 with TRBJ2-3; no clear D gene. CDR3 length: 15 residues. Trimming shortened V by 5 bases and J by 6 bases, and 18 bases separated the two germline ends. CDR1 is SGHNT, CDR2 YENEEA, per germline.

The chain has TRBV2 and TRBJ1-5, with a tentative D call TRBD1 (5 bases). The germline V gene has CDR1 SNHLY and CDR2 FYNNEI. The CDR3 totals 13 residues. V gave up 6 bases and J gave up 5 bases, with 11 bases separating them. In DNA form, the CDR3 reads TGTGCCAGCAGCAGGGACGGCGATCAGCCCCAGCATTTT. Its protein product is CASSRDGDQPQHF.

The V and J genes are TRBV14 and TRBJ1-4, with D unresolved. The CDR3 loop spans 19 amino acids. With 3 bases removed from V and 4 bases from J, the gap between germline ends came to 24 bases. Germline values: CDR1 SGHDN, CDR2 FVKESK. This CDR3 reads CASSHRKPNGPAYNEKLFF. CDR3 in DNA: TGTGCCAGCAGCCACCGCAAGCCTAACGGGCCAGCCTATAATGAAAAACTGTTTTTT.

This clonotype appeared many times. The chain is built from TRBV20-1 and TRBJ1-5; no firm D call. This CDR3 has 14 amino acids. The germline V gene encodes CDR1 DFQATT and CDR2 SNEGSKA (reference sequence). Trimming shortened V by 3 bases and J by 0 bases, and 9 bases separated the two germline ends. CDR3 residues: CSASLQYSNQPQHF. The CDR3 nucleotides are TGCAGTGCTAGCTTACAGTATAGCAATCAGCCCCAGCATTTT.